The entry below describes one T cell receptor (beta chain). The sample is drawn from a study of T cell changes during pregnancy in multiple sclerosis. Repertoires were generated with immunoSEQ multiplex PCR, while TCRdb's copy carries only in-frame clones and drops some. The sample lists roughly 67,000 clones, approximately 93% occurring once. Per the germline V gene, CDR1 is LGHNT and CDR2 is FRNRAP. This CDR3 has 13 amino acids. V lost 7 bases and J lost 0, with 7 bases in between. The chain links TRBV12-5 to TRBJ1-3; D not resolved. The TCR comes from a female donor with multiple sclerosis, enrolled in a pregnancy study. Sequences were derived from peripheral blood, sampled in the second trimester of pregnancy. CDR3 nucleotide sequence: TGTGCTAGTGCCCGAGGCTCTGGAAACACCATATATTTT. Encoded protein: CASARGSGNTIYF.